This T cell receptor beta chain was recovered during a study of cytomegalovirus exposure and HLA in healthy donors. The PCR used 60 Vbeta and 13 Jbeta primers. Authors' processing steps: Later, roughly 80 million unique TCR beta chains were counted in an analysis, and roughly 11 million of them were shared. The data were produced by immunoSEQ multiplex PCR, yet TCRdb's version contains in-frame clones alone and is incomplete. That table is the source of V, J and clone size, and D and trimming were worked out from the DNA. The table counts approximately 200,000 clones; 0.7% to 0.8% lies in the top ten. Regarding this clone: Its antigen remains unknown.

Study conclusions and caveats: Sequencing likely generated an artifact that appeared as a cluster of highly shared sequence variants.

V lost 5 bases, J lost 5 bases, and 18 bases lay in between. This CDR3 has 15 residues. The V gene's germline CDR1 is SGHTA and CDR2 FQGNSA. The specimen was PBMCs. The rearrangement links TRBV7-2 to TRBJ1-2; D is unresolved. The receptor was isolated from a boy younger than 18 in good health and CMV-seronegative. As DNA, the CDR3 is TGTGCCAGCAGCCCACCCCGGGTGTGGCGATATGGCTACACCTTC. Protein product: CASSPPRVWRYGYTF.